What follows are 10 T cell receptor beta chains derived from one specimen sequenced in a study of blood T cell repertoires in COVID-19. The repertoire was sequenced with immunoSEQ multiplex PCR; TCRdb's copy has only in-frame clones and lacks some. Among more than 45,000 clones listed, approximately 86% were seen once. The material sequenced was peripheral blood. These receptors all come from a man between 35 and 55 years old with acute or convalescent COVID-19.

The chain carries TRBV30 and TRBJ1-3; 7 positions agree with TRBD1. Germline CDR1 GTSNPN, CDR2 SVGIG (reference sequence). V gave up 4 bases and J gave up 4 bases; unmatched junction bases: 7. This CDR3 spans 14 amino acids. The CDR3 sequence: CAWTPGQVGNTIYF. In DNA form, the CDR3 reads TGTGCCTGGACACCCGGACAGGTCGGAAACACCATATATTTT.

This chain uses TRBV12-5 with TRBJ1-1; D is possibly TRBD1 (5 bases). Germline CDR1 is LGHNT and CDR2 is FRNRAP. V shed 2 bases and J shed 4 bases, with 8 bases lying between them. The CDR3 sequence is 13 residues long. The CDR3, as DNA: TGTGCTAGTGGTTTGCAGGGTAGCACTGAAGCTTTCTTT. Its protein product is CASGLQGSTEAFF.

The gene calls are TRBV5-6 and TRBJ2-7; 7 positions agree with TRBD2. CDR3 length: 15 residues. Trimming at V came to 1 base and at J to 5 bases, leaving 9 bases not matched to a gene. From germline, CDR1 is SGHDT and CDR2 YYEEEE. CDR3 sequence (DNA): TGTGCCAGCAGCTTGTTGTCGGGAGGTGGAAACGAGCAGTACTTC. Residues: CASSLLSGGGNEQYF.

This chain uses TRBV18 with TRBJ2-5; possibly TRBD2 for D (6 bases). The germline gives CDR1 KGHSH, CDR2 LQKENI. The CDR3 is made up of 15 amino acids. V lost 3 bases to trimming and J lost 1 base, with 12 bases between them. The CDR3 DNA sequence: TGTGCCAGCTCACCTCCCGGACTATCCCAAGAGACCCAGTACTTC. Residues: CASSPPGLSQETQYF.

This clone showed up just a few times. This rearrangement joins TRBV27 to TRBJ1-6; TRBD1 might be the D (5 bases). The V gene lost 6 bases and the J gene lost 1 base, with 7 bases spanning the gap. The CDR3 contains 14 residues. Germline loops: CDR1 MNHEY, CDR2 SMNVEV (reference sequence). CDR3 sequence (DNA): TGTGCCAGCAGGGGGGGATCCTATAATTCACCCCTCCACTTT. It specifies CASRGGSYNSPLHF.

The chain recombines TRBV18 with TRBJ1-3, with D unresolved. Germline CDR1 KGHSH, CDR2 LQKENI. The CDR3 has 14 residues. V was shortened by 3 bases and J by 4 bases, with 10 bases between the two germline ends. The CDR3 nucleotides read TGTGCCAGCTCACCCACGGGGAACGGAAACACCATATATTTT. Amino acid sequence: CASSPTGNGNTIYF.

V and J are TRBV19 and TRBJ1-3; tentatively, D is TRBD1 (5 bases). Trimming removed 5 bases at V and 5 bases at J, with 19 bases between. Germline V CDR1 and CDR2: LNHDA, SQIVND (reference sequence). CDR3 length: 16 amino acids. CDR3 in DNA: TGTGCCAGTAGTCCCATGGCCGGGACTACTAGAAACACCATATATTTT. Translated, it gives CASSPMAGTTRNTIYF.

V gene TRBV30 combines with J gene TRBJ1-5; D is unresolved. The CDR3 length is 14 residues. Per germline, CDR1 GTSNPN and CDR2 SVGIG (reference sequence). V was pared by 2 bases and J by 3 bases, with 11 bases between. The CDR3 nucleotides read TGTGCCTGGAGTATTAAACAGCCCAATCAGCCCCAGCATTTT. Protein sequence: CAWSIKQPNQPQHF.

V is TRBV5-1 and J is TRBJ2-2; 9 bases match TRBD1. J was trimmed by 1 base and V by 0 bases; bases with no gene match: 4. From germline, CDR1 is SGHRS and CDR2 YFSETQ. The CDR3 totals 17 residues. CDR3 sequence reads: CASSLGPGQGNTGELFF. The DNA for the CDR3 is TGCGCCAGCAGCTTGGGACCGGGACAGGGGAACACCGGGGAGCTGTTTTTT.

The V call is TRBV5-1, the J call TRBJ2-2, with D perhaps TRBD2 (6 bases). The CDR3 runs 14 residues. In germline, CDR1 is SGHRS, CDR2 YFSETQ. V lost 4 bases, J lost 7 bases, and 14 bases lay in between. The CDR3 DNA follows: TGCGCCAGCAGCCCACAGGAGGGCGGCGGGGAGCTGTTTTTT. It codes for CASSPQEGGGELFF.